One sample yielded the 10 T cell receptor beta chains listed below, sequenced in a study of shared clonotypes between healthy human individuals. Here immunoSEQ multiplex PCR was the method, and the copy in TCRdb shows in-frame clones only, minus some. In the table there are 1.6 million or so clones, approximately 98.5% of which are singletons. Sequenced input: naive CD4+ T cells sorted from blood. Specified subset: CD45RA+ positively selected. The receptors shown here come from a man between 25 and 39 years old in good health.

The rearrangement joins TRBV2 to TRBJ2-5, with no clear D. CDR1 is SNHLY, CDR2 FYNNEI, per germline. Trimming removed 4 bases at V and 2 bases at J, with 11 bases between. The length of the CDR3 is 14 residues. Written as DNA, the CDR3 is TGTGCCAGCAGTGGAATGGAGCTGCAAGAGACCCAGTACTTC. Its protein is CASSGMELQETQYF.

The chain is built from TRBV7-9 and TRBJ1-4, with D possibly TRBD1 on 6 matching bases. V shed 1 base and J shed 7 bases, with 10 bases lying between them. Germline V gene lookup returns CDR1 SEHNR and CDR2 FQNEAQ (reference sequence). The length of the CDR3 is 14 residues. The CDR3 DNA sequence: TGTGCCAGCAGCTTAGACAGGGTGATTGAAAAACTGTTTTTT. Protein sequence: CASSLDRVIEKLFF.

The CDR3 DNA follows: TGTGCCAGCAGTCCCCGGACAGGGGACAAACGGACTGAAGATAGGTACGAGCAGTACTTC. Protein product: CASSPRTGDKRTEDRYEQYF. The chain combines TRBV27 with TRBJ2-7; TRBD1 agrees at 9 bases. In germline, CDR1 is MNHEY, CDR2 SMNVEV (reference sequence). The CDR3 sequence is 20 residues long. Trimming took 5 bases from V and 4 from J; bases not matched to a gene: 24.

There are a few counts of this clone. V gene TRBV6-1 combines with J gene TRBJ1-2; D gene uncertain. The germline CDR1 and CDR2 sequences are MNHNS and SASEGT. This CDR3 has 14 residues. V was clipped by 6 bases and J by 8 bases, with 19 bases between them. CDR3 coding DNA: TGTGCCAGCAGAGGGATGCGAGTTGTTAGCGGCTACACCTTC. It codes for CASRGMRVVSGYTF.

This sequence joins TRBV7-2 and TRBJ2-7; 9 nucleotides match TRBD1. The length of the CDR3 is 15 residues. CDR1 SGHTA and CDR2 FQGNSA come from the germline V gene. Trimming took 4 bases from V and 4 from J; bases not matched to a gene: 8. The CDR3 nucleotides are TGTGCCAGCAGCTCCACCGGGACAGGGTGGTACGAGCAGTACTTC. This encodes CASSSTGTGWYEQYF.

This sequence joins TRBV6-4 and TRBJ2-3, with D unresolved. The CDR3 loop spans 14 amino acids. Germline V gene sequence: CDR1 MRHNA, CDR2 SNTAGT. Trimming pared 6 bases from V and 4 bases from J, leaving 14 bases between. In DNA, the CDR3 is TGTGCCAGCAGCTTGGACGGATCCGCAGATACGCAGTATTTT. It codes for CASSLDGSADTQYF.

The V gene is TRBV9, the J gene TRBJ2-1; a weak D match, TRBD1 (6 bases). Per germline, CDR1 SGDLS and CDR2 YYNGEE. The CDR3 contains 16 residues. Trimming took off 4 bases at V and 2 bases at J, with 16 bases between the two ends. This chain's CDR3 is CASSQGGAEPYNEQFF. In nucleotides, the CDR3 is TGTGCCAGCAGCCAAGGGGGAGCGGAGCCCTACAATGAGCAGTTCTTC.

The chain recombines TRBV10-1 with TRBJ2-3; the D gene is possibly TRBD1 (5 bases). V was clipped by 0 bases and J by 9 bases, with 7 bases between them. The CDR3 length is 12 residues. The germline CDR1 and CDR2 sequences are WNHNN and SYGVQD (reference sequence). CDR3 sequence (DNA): TGCGCCAGCAGTGAGTCCCAGGGAACGCAGTATTTT. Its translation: CASSESQGTQYF.

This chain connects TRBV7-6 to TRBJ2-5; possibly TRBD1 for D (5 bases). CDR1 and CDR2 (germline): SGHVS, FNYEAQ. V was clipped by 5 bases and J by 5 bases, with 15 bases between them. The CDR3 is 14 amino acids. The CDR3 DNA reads TGTGCCAGCAGCAACGGACACCAAGGGGAGACCCAGTACTTC. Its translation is CASSNGHQGETQYF.

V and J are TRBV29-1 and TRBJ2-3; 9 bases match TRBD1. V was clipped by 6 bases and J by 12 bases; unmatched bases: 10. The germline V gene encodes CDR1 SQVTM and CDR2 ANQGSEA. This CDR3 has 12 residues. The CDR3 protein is CSVLDTGGEQYF. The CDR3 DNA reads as TGCAGCGTCCTGGACACAGGGGGCGAACAGTATTTT.